The 11 T cell receptor beta chains in this list originate from one sample, sequenced in a study of T-cell reconstitution after alpha-beta-depleted transplantation in children. Molecular barcoding with unique molecular identifiers was used for the TCRbeta library. MiXCR was run by TCRdb on the PCR reads, yielding one entry per CDR3 protein. This sample has roughly 100,000 distinct CDR3 sequences, with 6% found just once. This sample comprised PBMCs, mostly from graft donor cells, obtained 60 days after TCRalphabeta/CD19-depleted stem cell transplant. All receptors derive from a female patient between 2 and 15 years old who had a stem cell transplant for Fanconi anemia, so the T cells may come from the graft donor.

The table lists this clonotype with many counts. The rearrangement links TRBV2 to TRBJ2-5, with 8 bases matching TRBD2. Trimming at V came to 1 base and at J to 5 bases, leaving 3 bases not matched to a gene. This CDR3 has 14 residues. CDR1 and CDR2 from the germline V gene are SNHLY and FYNNEI. CDR3 DNA: TGTGCCAGCAGTGAAGGGCGGGGGGATGAGACCCAGTACTTC. Amino acid sequence: CASSEGRGDETQYF.

This chain links TRBV3-1 with TRBJ2-1, with D perhaps TRBD2 (6 bases). Germline CDR1 and CDR2: LGHDT and YNNKEL (reference sequence). The CDR3 has 15 amino acids. V dropped 1 base and J dropped 2 bases, with 9 bases sitting between them. CDR3 protein: CASSQGLATYNEQFF. CDR3 DNA: TGTGCCAGCAGCCAAGGGCTAGCGACCTACAATGAGCAGTTCTTC.

This clonotype has at least ten counts. The V gene is TRBV20-1, the J gene TRBJ2-7, with 9 bases lining up with TRBD1. Trimming removed 1 base from V and 6 bases from J; junction bases left unmatched: 7. The germline gives CDR1 DFQATT, CDR2 SNEGSKA (reference sequence). The CDR3 is 14 amino acids. CDR3 loop: CSARAGQGLGEQYF. The CDR3 DNA follows: TGCAGTGCTAGAGCAGGACAGGGGCTGGGCGAGCAGTACTTC.

This clonotype has ten or more counts. This chain links TRBV12-3 or TRBV12-4 with TRBJ1-2; D unresolved. The CDR3 sequence is 15 residues long. Trimming left V 0 bases short and J 0 bases short, with 8 bases between. Here the CDR3 DNA reads TGTGCCAGCAGTTTAGCCCGACTCTCTAACTATGGCTACACCTTC. Amino acid sequence: CASSLARLSNYGYTF.

This clonotype came up many times. The V gene is TRBV5-1, the J gene TRBJ2-3; perhaps TRBD1 as D (6 bases). CDR3 length equals 15 residues. V lost 4 bases to trimming and J lost 2 bases, with 14 bases between them. Germline V gene sequence: CDR1 SGHRS, CDR2 YFSETQ. The CDR3 DNA is TGCGCCAGCAGCCCTACAGGGTTCCACACAGATACGCAGTATTTT. It yields the protein CASSPTGFHTDTQYF.

This clonotype was seen at least ten times. The genes are TRBV14 and TRBJ1-4, with TRBD1 matching over 9 bases. Germline values: CDR1 SGHDN, CDR2 FVKESK. The CDR3 covers 16 residues. V dropped 4 bases and J dropped 8; count of bases not matched to a gene: 11. The DNA for the CDR3 is TGTGCCAGCAGCCGATACACCGGGACAGGGATCGAAAAACTGTTTTTT. This translates into CASSRYTGTGIEKLFF.

This clonotype was seen many times. The rearrangement joins TRBV20-1 to TRBJ2-7; tentative D call: TRBD1 (6 bases). The CDR3 is made up of 13 amino acids. Trimming cost V 6 bases and J 5 bases, with 17 bases left between them. Germline lookup yields CDR1 DFQATT and CDR2 SNEGSKA (reference sequence). This CDR3 is CSAEYTWGHEQYF. In nucleotides, the CDR3 is TGCAGTGCGGAATATACCTGGGGGCACGAGCAGTACTTC.

There are many counts of this clonotype. The chain couples TRBV28 to TRBJ1-5; D unclear. Deletions cut 5 bases from V and 0 bases from J, with 11 bases between. The CDR3 is 15 amino acids. From germline, CDR1 is MDHEN and CDR2 SYDVKM. CDR3 coding DNA: TGTGCCAGCAGTCCCCTTAAATATAGCAATCAGCCCCAGCATTTT. Protein sequence: CASSPLKYSNQPQHF.

Regarding this clonotype: A much larger clone sits a single nucleotide away, making a read error possible. The chain employs TRBV29-1 and TRBJ2-1; D is undetermined. Trimming cost V 3 bases and J 4 bases, with 4 bases left between them. CDR3 size: 11 residues. In germline, CDR1 is SQVTM, CDR2 ANQGSEA. The DNA for the CDR3 is TGCAGCGTTGAGTGTTACAATGAGCAGTTCTTC. Amino acids: CSVECYNEQFF.

This clonotype was picked up many times. V and J are TRBV29-1 and TRBJ2-3; 11 bases are shared with TRBD2. This CDR3 spans 15 amino acids. V shed 6 bases and J 1 base; nucleotides not matched to a gene: 6. Germline lookup yields CDR1 SQVTM and CDR2 ANQGSEA. CDR3 in amino acids: CSVNPTSGGTDTQYF. The CDR3 region has the DNA TGCAGCGTAAACCCGACTAGCGGGGGCACAGATACGCAGTATTTT.

This clonotype was counted ten times or more. The chain carries TRBV5-1 and TRBJ2-7, with D possibly TRBD1 on 6 matching bases. Germline V gives CDR1 SGHRS, CDR2 YFSETQ. With 4 bases removed from V and 1 base from J, the gap between germline ends came to 12 bases. The CDR3 contains 14 residues. This CDR3 is CASSLNRVSYEQYF. In DNA, the CDR3 is TGCGCCAGCAGCCTAAACAGGGTGTCCTACGAGCAGTACTTC.